The 29 T cell receptor beta chains listed next were all sequenced from one sample in a study of T-cell reconstitution after alpha-beta-depleted transplantation in children. Unique molecular identifiers were used in preparing the TCRbeta library. TCRdb fed the PCR reads into MiXCR, producing one record per CDR3 protein. Of approximately 91,000 distinct CDR3 sequences in the sample, 7% to 10% were seen once. The sequencing here drew on PBMCs from the stem cell graft donor, taken from the stem cell graft. The receptors originated from a human donor who donated a stem cell graft to a child with congenital amegakaryocytic thrombocytopenia.

This clonotype appeared many times. This sequence joins TRBV5-8 and TRBJ2-1, with D possibly matching TRBD1 (8 bases). Trimming removed 7 bases from V and 4 bases from J, with 21 bases in between. From germline, CDR1 is SGHTS and CDR2 YDEGEE. The CDR3 totals 16 residues. In DNA, the CDR3 is TGTGCCAGCCTCGGACAGGGAGAGCGGGGATACAATGAGCAGTTCTTC. Encoded protein: CASLGQGERGYNEQFF.

This clonotype has at least ten counts. The chain couples TRBV13 to TRBJ1-2; no clear D. The CDR3 has 14 residues. V shed 0 bases and J shed 6 bases, with 11 bases lying between them. CDR1 is PRHDT and CDR2 is FYEKMQ in the germline V gene (reference sequence). The CDR3 spells CASSLGLEGDGYTF. CDR3 sequence (DNA): TGTGCCAGCAGCTTAGGCCTCGAGGGAGATGGCTACACCTTC.

The table lists this clonotype with many counts. The chain combines TRBV28 with TRBJ2-3; D gene unclear. CDR1 and CDR2 from the germline V gene are MDHEN and SYDVKM. The CDR3 contains 15 residues. The V gene lost 1 base and the J gene lost 0 bases, with 8 bases spanning the gap. The CDR3 bases are TGTGCCAGCAGTTTATCGCAGCGAAGCACAGATACGCAGTATTTT. Amino acids: CASSLSQRSTDTQYF.

This clonotype has a count of ten or more. The V gene is TRBV5-1, the J gene TRBJ2-2; D perhaps matches TRBD2 (5 bases). The germline V and J ends were trimmed by 0 bases and 6 bases, with 15 bases remaining between them. Germline V gene lookup returns CDR1 SGHRS and CDR2 YFSETQ. CDR3 length equals 16 residues. CDR3 in amino acids: CASSLAGELSSGELFF. The CDR3 DNA sequence: TGCGCCAGCAGCTTGGCCGGGGAACTTTCGTCCGGGGAGCTGTTTTTT.

This clonotype was observed many times. This chain links TRBV7-8 with TRBJ2-5; D perhaps matches TRBD1 (7 bases). The CDR3 length is 13 residues. The germline V gene has CDR1 SGHVS and CDR2 FQNEAQ. The V and J ends lost 6 bases and 5 bases respectively, with 13 bases between them. The CDR3 nucleotides read TGTGCCAGCAGTGTACAGGGGAGGGAGACCCAGTACTTC. Its translation: CASSVQGRETQYF.

In this sample, this clonotype turned up many times. V is TRBV3-1 and J is TRBJ2-5; no clear D gene. CDR3 length: 14 residues. Germline loops: CDR1 LGHDT, CDR2 YNNKEL (reference sequence). Trimming cost V 2 bases and J 5 bases, with 12 bases left between them. In DNA form, the CDR3 reads TGTGCCAGCAGCCAATCAAGTAGTCCGGAGACCCAGTACTTC. Its translation: CASSQSSSPETQYF.

This clonotype has at least ten counts. The chain has TRBV6-5 and TRBJ2-1, with D possibly TRBD2 on 6 matching bases. CDR3 size: 15 residues. With 2 bases removed from V and 3 bases from J, the gap between germline ends came to 11 bases. The germline gives CDR1 MNHEY, CDR2 SVGAGI. CDR3 loop: CASSYDSGVYNEQFF. As DNA, the CDR3 is TGTGCCAGCAGTTACGATTCGGGAGTCTACAATGAGCAGTTCTTC.

Many counts were recorded for this clonotype. The V and J genes are TRBV7-2 and TRBJ2-7, with TRBD2 identical over 10 bases. The germline V gene has CDR1 SGHTA and CDR2 FQGNSA. CDR3 length equals 16 residues. Trimming took 3 bases from V and 0 from J; bases not matched to a gene: 5. The CDR3 nucleotides read TGTGCCAGCAGCTTTGTTAGCGGGGGGCTCTCCTACGAGCAGTACTTC. Its translation: CASSFVSGGLSYEQYF.

In this sample, this clonotype turned up many times. V gene TRBV25-1 combines with J gene TRBJ2-1; D might be TRBD1 or TRBD2, each matching 5 bases. The CDR3 runs 16 residues. Germline V CDR1 and CDR2: MGHDK, SYGVNS. V was trimmed by 3 bases and J by 5 bases, leaving 17 bases between them. This CDR3 reads CASSDLPRLGDNEQFF. The CDR3 region has the DNA TGTGCCAGCAGTGATCTCCCCAGACTGGGGGACAATGAGCAGTTCTTC. The complete variable domain, with remaining parts taken from reference TRBV25-1 and TRBJ2-1, reads EADIYQTPRYLVIGTGKKITLECSQTMGHDKMYWYQQDPGMELHLIHYSYGVNSTEKGDLSSESTVSRIRTEHFPLTLESARPSHTSQYLCASSDLPRLGDNEQFFGPGTRLTVL.

This clonotype appeared many times. V and J are TRBV4-2 and TRBJ1-1; D uncertain. The CDR3 length is 13 residues. Deletions cut 0 bases from V and 3 bases from J, with 5 bases between. Per germline, CDR1 LGHNA and CDR2 YNFKEQ. CDR3 amino acids: CASSQDRYTEAFF. CDR3 DNA: TGTGCCAGCAGCCAAGATCGATACACTGAAGCTTTCTTT.

This chain joins TRBV3-1 and TRBJ2-7; 10 bases are shared with TRBD1. Germline CDR1 and CDR2: LGHDT and YNNKEL (reference sequence). The CDR3 totals 12 residues. V was clipped by 1 base and J by 9 bases; unmatched bases: 0. The CDR3 spells CASSQGDRGQYF. In nucleotides, the CDR3 is TGTGCCAGCAGCCAAGGGGACAGGGGGCAGTACTTC.

This clonotype was observed many times. This CDR3 is CSARGLQGVVDTGELFF. In DNA form, the CDR3 reads TGCAGTGCTAGAGGGTTACAGGGGGTAGTTGACACCGGGGAGCTGTTTTTT. This chain links TRBV20-1 with TRBJ2-2, with 8 positions matching TRBD1. Germline CDR1 and CDR2: DFQATT and SNEGSKA (reference sequence). The V and J ends lost 1 base and 3 bases, in that order; junction bases with no gene match: 10. The CDR3 is 17 amino acids.

The chain has TRBV4-2 and TRBJ2-5; no definite D call. Germline CDR1 LGHNA, CDR2 YNFKEQ. V lost 9 bases, J lost 1 base, and 12 bases lay in between. The CDR3 covers 13 residues. CDR3 region: CARGLRIQETQYF. Here the CDR3 DNA reads TGTGCCAGGGGCCTTCGGATCCAAGAGACCCAGTACTTC.

This clonotype was seen repeatedly, ten times or more. The chain joins TRBV10-3 to TRBJ2-2; 10 bases are shared with TRBD2. Germline V gene lookup returns CDR1 ENHRY and CDR2 SYGVKD. V trimming: 10 bases; J trimming: 3 bases; junction bases outside the gene matches: 11. The CDR3 is 16 residues long. As DNA, the CDR3 is TGTGCCACTAGGGGGCTAGCGGGGGCAGACACCGGGGAGCTGTTTTTT. This codes for CATRGLAGADTGELFF.

This clonotype turned up a few times. The rearrangement uses TRBV5-5 and TRBJ2-7; tentatively, D is TRBD2 (5 bases). V lost 0 bases to trimming and J lost 5 bases, with 15 bases between them. CDR3 size: 15 residues. Germline lookup yields CDR1 SGHKS and CDR2 YYEKEE (reference sequence). CDR3 DNA: TGTGCCAGCAGCTTGGGACCACTAGAAGCCGACGAGCAGTACTTC. It encodes CASSLGPLEADEQYF. The full variable domain, its missing parts supplied by reference TRBV5-5 and TRBJ2-7, is DAGVTQSPTHLIKTRGQQVTLRCSPISGHKSVSWYQQVLGQGPQFIFQYYEKEERGRGNFPDRFSARQFPNYSSELNVNALLLGDSALYLCASSLGPLEADEQYFGPGTRLTVT.

This clonotype was seen ten or more times. The V gene is TRBV24-1, the J gene TRBJ2-1; TRBD1 might be the D (6 bases). The CDR3 runs to 13 residues. The germline V gene encodes CDR1 KGHDR and CDR2 SFDVKD. Trimming removed 3 bases at V and 13 bases at J, with 15 bases between. CDR3 nucleotide sequence: TGTGCCACCAGTGATGTCACAGGGTTGAAACAGTTCTTC. This codes for CATSDVTGLKQFF.

This clonotype showed up many times. The genes are TRBV5-1 and TRBJ2-7; 11 bases line up with TRBD2. Germline assignment: CDR1 SGHRS and CDR2 YFSETQ. The CDR3 is 14 residues long. V lost 1 base and J lost 6; bases outside the gene matches: 3. The CDR3 reads CASSLTSGRVEQYF. In DNA form, the CDR3 reads TGCGCCAGCAGCTTGACTAGCGGGAGAGTCGAGCAGTACTTC. The full variable domain, its missing parts supplied by reference TRBV5-1 and TRBJ2-7, is KAGVTQTPRYLIKTRGQQVTLSCSPISGHRSVSWYQQTPGQGLQFLFEYFSETQRNKGNFPGRFSGRQFSNSRSEMNVSTLELGDSALYLCASSLTSGRVEQYFGPGTRLTVT.

The table lists this clonotype with many counts. This chain connects TRBV10-3 to TRBJ1-5; 8 bases line up with TRBD1. J was trimmed by 1 base and V by 1 base; bases with no gene match: 6. CDR1 is ENHRY and CDR2 is SYGVKD in the germline V gene. There are 17 residues in the CDR3. The CDR3 DNA follows: TGTGCCATCAGTGAGTATTACCGGACAGGGAGCAATCAGCCCCAGCATTTT. It translates to CAISEYYRTGSNQPQHF.

This clonotype showed up many times. The chain employs TRBV12-3 or TRBV12-4 and TRBJ2-1; TRBD2 matches at 9 bases. The CDR3 is 15 amino acids. The trim removed 6 bases at V and 3 bases at J, leaving 6 bases unmatched. CDR3 sequence (DNA): TGTGCCAGCAGCTTAACTAGCGGGTACTACAATGAGCAGTTCTTC. It translates to CASSLTSGYYNEQFF.

This clonotype was seen repeatedly, ten times or more. The V gene is TRBV7-2, the J gene TRBJ2-7; maybe TRBD2 (5 bases). Per the germline V gene, CDR1 is SGHTA and CDR2 is FQGNSA. Between the trimmed V and J ends, which lost 5 bases and 3 bases, there was a span of 11 bases. CDR3 length: 13 residues. The CDR3 region is CASSAVRGYEQYF. The CDR3 bases are TGTGCCAGCAGCGCCGTTCGGGGCTACGAGCAGTACTTC. The full variable domain, with the rest looked up from reference TRBV7-2 and TRBJ2-7, is GAGVSQSPSNKVTEKGKDVELRCDPISGHTALYWYRQSLGQGLEFLIYFQGNSAPDKSGLPSDRFSAERTGGSVSTLTIQRTQQEDSAVYLCASSAVRGYEQYFGPGTRLTVT.

There are many counts of this clonotype. This chain connects TRBV9 to TRBJ1-5; 8 nucleotides agree with TRBD1. The CDR3 is made up of 14 amino acids. The ends lost 4 bases at V and 2 bases at J; junction bases unmatched: 2. Germline CDR1 is SGDLS and CDR2 is YYNGEE. For the CDR3, the DNA is TGTGCCAGCAGCCCGACAGGGGGCAATCAGCCCCAGCATTTT. Its protein is CASSPTGGNQPQHF.

At least ten counts were recorded for this clonotype. This chain joins TRBV28 and TRBJ2-5; TRBD2 is a possible D gene (6 bases). V was clipped by 7 bases and J by 5 bases, with 26 bases between them. The CDR3 spans 17 residues. Per the germline V gene, CDR1 is MDHEN and CDR2 is SYDVKM. Here the CDR3 reads CASTTASGWRVSETQYF. DNA of the CDR3: TGTGCCAGCACCACAGCATCTGGATGGAGGGTGTCGGAGACCCAGTACTTC.

This clonotype was observed many times. The chain has TRBV30 and TRBJ1-3; D remains unclear. Germline V gives CDR1 GTSNPN, CDR2 SVGIG (reference sequence). The V and J ends lost 5 bases and 4 bases respectively, with 9 bases between them. This CDR3 spans 12 amino acids. In DNA form, the CDR3 reads TGTGCCTGGGGAGAGCCGGGAAACACCATATATTTT. This sequence encodes CAWGEPGNTIYF.

The chain uses TRBV12-5 and TRBJ1-1, with D possibly being TRBD1 (5 bases). The CDR3 has 15 amino acids. Trimming removed 3 bases at V and 4 bases at J, with 15 bases between. Germline V gene sequence: CDR1 LGHNT, CDR2 FRNRAP. The CDR3 loop is CASGFSWGVVTEAFF. Here the CDR3 DNA reads TGTGCTAGTGGTTTCTCTTGGGGGGTGGTCACTGAAGCTTTCTTT. The whole variable domain, remainder taken from reference TRBV12-5 and TRBJ1-1, is DARVTQTPRHKVTEMGQEVTMRCQPILGHNTVFWYRQTMMQGLELLAYFRNRAPLDDSGMPKDRFSAEMPDATLATLKIQPSEPRDSAVYFCASGFSWGVVTEAFFGQGTRLTVV.

This clonotype showed up many times. V is TRBV5-1 and J is TRBJ2-1; D remains ambiguous. The CDR3 loop spans 15 amino acids. The germline gives CDR1 SGHRS, CDR2 YFSETQ. The ends were cut back, 7 bases at V and 0 bases at J, with 14 bases in the middle. The CDR3 here is CASVSGPSSYNEQFF. As DNA, the CDR3 is TGCGCCAGCGTGTCTGGCCCCAGCTCCTACAATGAGCAGTTCTTC.

This clonotype was seen ten or more times. The chain has TRBV28 and TRBJ1-4, with D perhaps TRBD1 (5 bases). The CDR3 length is 14 residues. Germline CDR1 is MDHEN and CDR2 is SYDVKM. V lost 3 bases and J lost 7, with 12 bases in between. DNA of the CDR3: TGTGCCAGCAGTTTTAGAGGGGCTCCTGAAAAACTGTTTTTT. Translation gives CASSFRGAPEKLFF.

This clonotype was seen ten or more times. The chain employs TRBV20-1 and TRBJ1-2; D is unclear. Germline CDR1 DFQATT, CDR2 SNEGSKA (reference sequence). This CDR3 contains 13 residues. V was clipped by 4 bases and J by 4 bases, with 13 bases between them. For the CDR3, the DNA is TGCAGTGCTACAGTAGGGCCCTCCTATGGCTACACCTTC. Its protein is CSATVGPSYGYTF.

This clonotype came up many times. The V and J genes are TRBV20-1 and TRBJ1-1; D unresolved. The V gene's germline CDR1 is DFQATT and CDR2 SNEGSKA (reference sequence). The CDR3 has 10 residues. V gave up 3 bases and J gave up 9 bases, with 8 bases separating them. CDR3 residues: CSARGRQAFF. The CDR3 nucleotides read TGCAGTGCTAGGGGCAGGCAAGCTTTCTTT.

In this sample, this clonotype turned up many times. The J gene is TRBJ1-2, the V gene TRBV27; 12 bases line up with TRBD1. V trimming: 0 bases; J trimming: 3 bases; junction bases outside the gene matches: 8. The CDR3 extends over 18 amino acids. Germline V CDR1 and CDR2: MNHEY, SMNVEV (reference sequence). The CDR3 loop reads CASSLSVPGQGAYYGYTF. The CDR3 DNA reads TGTGCCAGCAGTTTATCGGTGCCGGGACAGGGGGCTTACTATGGCTACACCTTC.